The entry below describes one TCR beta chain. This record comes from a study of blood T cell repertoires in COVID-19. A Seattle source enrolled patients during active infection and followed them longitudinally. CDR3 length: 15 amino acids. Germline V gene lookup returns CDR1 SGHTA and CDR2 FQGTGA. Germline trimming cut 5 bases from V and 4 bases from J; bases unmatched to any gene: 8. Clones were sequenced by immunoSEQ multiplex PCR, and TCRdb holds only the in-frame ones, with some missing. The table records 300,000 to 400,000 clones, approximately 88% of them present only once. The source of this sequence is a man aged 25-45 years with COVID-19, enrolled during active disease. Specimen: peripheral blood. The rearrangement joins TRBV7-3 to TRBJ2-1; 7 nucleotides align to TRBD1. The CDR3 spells CASSGTQGSYNEQFF. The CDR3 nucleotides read TGTGCCAGCAGCGGAACACAGGGGAGTTACAATGAGCAGTTCTTC.